The clone carrying this T cell receptor (beta chain) has a count of ten or more. What it binds is not known. CDR1 and CDR2 (germline): SGHTS, YDEGEE. Between the trimmed V and J ends, which lost 4 bases and 4 bases, there was a span of 18 bases. The CDR3 is 16 amino acids. This entry is derived from a study of tumor-infiltrating lymphocytes in glioblastoma multiforme. Whole-study results and caveats: Functional subtype sorting of these T cells was not performed. TCR plus mutation findings rest on a single glioblastoma patient.

TCR beta libraries were built from RNA through three nested multiplex PCR rounds using modified ARM-PCR. TCRdb redid the calling of the multiplex PCR reads with MiXCR, one entry per CDR3 protein. Among some 10,000 distinct CDR3 sequences listed, 55% to 80% were seen once. The chain links TRBV5-8 to TRBJ1-5; maybe TRBD1 (5 bases). The clonotype originates from a male donor with glioblastoma. The sample consisted of brain tumor tissue. The CDR3 reads CASSQGPVRLNQPQHF. The CDR3 DNA is TGTGCCAGCAGCCAGGGACCTGTAAGACTAAATCAGCCCCAGCATTTT.